These 12 T cell receptor beta chains were all obtained from the same sample, sequenced in a study of post-analysis software for immune sequencing data. Sequencing libraries made from TCR beta cDNA carried unique molecular identifiers. One entry per CDR3 protein, called by TCRdb with MiXCR from the PCR reads. This sample has about 540,000 distinct CDR3 sequences; approximately 31% occur once, and the top ten carry less than 6%. The antigens of these receptors remain unknown. Study-level findings and limits: The five TRBV segments detected at higher frequency in patients than in controls included TRBV5-6, TRBV5-1 and TRBV20-1.

The sequencing input was blood. Source of these receptors: a girl under 18 with multiple sclerosis.

In this sample, this clonotype turned up a few times. The chain employs TRBV5-1 and TRBJ2-5; D is ambiguous. The V end was cut by 3 bases, the J end by 0 bases, with 12 bases between. CDR3 length equals 15 residues. Germline CDR1 SGHRS, CDR2 YFSETQ. In DNA form, the CDR3 reads TGCGCCAGCAGCTCCCCAGCAGGCGACCAAGAGACCCAGTACTTC. Translating it yields CASSSPAGDQETQYF.

This sequence joins TRBV19 and TRBJ2-4; no clear D. The CDR3 is made up of 13 amino acids. CDR1 LNHDA and CDR2 SQIVND come from the germline V gene (reference sequence). V lost 10 bases and J 0 bases, leaving 10 bases between the germline ends. The CDR3 nucleotides read TGTGCCACACACTCCGTAGCCAAAAACATTCAGTACTTC. Its protein product is CATHSVAKNIQYF.

V is TRBV25-1 and J is TRBJ2-3; 9 bases agree with TRBD2. This CDR3 region has 16 residues. Losses at the gene ends were 1 base for V and 1 base for J; bases not matched to a gene: 3. Germline V gives CDR1 MGHDK, CDR2 SYGVNS. As DNA, the CDR3 is TGTGCCAGCAGTGAATCTATAGCGGGGGGCACAGATACGCAGTATTTT. Its translation: CASSESIAGGTDTQYF.

This clonotype was recorded only once. The V and J genes are TRBV15 and TRBJ1-2; no definite D call. The CDR3 has 14 amino acids. V lost 0 bases and J lost 6, with 11 bases in between. Germline V gene sequence: CDR1 LNHNV, CDR2 YYDKDF (reference sequence). This chain's CDR3 is CATSRDLDANGYTF. DNA of the CDR3: TGTGCCACCAGCAGAGATCTGGATGCCAATGGCTACACCTTC.

The sample holds a few counts of this clonotype. The chain couples TRBV20-1 to TRBJ2-3; 9 bases map to TRBD1. Per germline, CDR1 DFQATT and CDR2 SNEGSKA (reference sequence). This CDR3 has 16 residues. Losses at the gene ends were 3 bases for V and 3 bases for J; bases not matched to a gene: 10. CDR3 DNA sequence: TGCAGTGCTAGCTCGGGACAGGGTTTCGGAACAGATACGCAGTATTTT. Translated: CSASSGQGFGTDTQYF.

V usage is TRBV11-2 and J usage is TRBJ2-7; TRBD2 matches 7 bases. The end of the DNA is better explained by TRBJ2-5, so the J call may be wrong. Germline loops: CDR1 SGHAT, CDR2 FQNNGV. The length of the CDR3 is 18 residues. In DNA, the CDR3 is TGTGCCAGCAGCTTAATTCGGATTAGCGGGTGGATTTCAGAGACCCAGTACTTC. It codes for CASSLIRISGWISETQYF.

This chain uses TRBV7-9 with TRBJ1-2; 8 positions match TRBD1. J lost 5 bases, V lost 4 bases, and 3 bases had no gene match. The CDR3 runs to 13 residues. CDR1 and CDR2 (germline): SEHNR, FQNEAQ (reference sequence). CDR3 residues: CASSSGQAYGYTF. The CDR3 DNA follows: TGTGCCAGCAGCTCGGGACAGGCTTATGGCTACACCTTC.

This chain connects TRBV11-2 to TRBJ2-7, with 7 positions matching TRBD2. With V trimmed by 2 bases and J by 12 bases, 10 bases remained unmatched. Germline CDR1 and CDR2: SGHAT and FQNNGV. The CDR3 totals 13 residues. CDR3 sequence reads: CASSLPSGETPYF. CDR3 DNA: TGTGCCAGCAGCTTACCTAGCGGAGAGACCCCGTACTTC.

This clonotype appeared a few times. This chain connects TRBV12-3 or TRBV12-4 to TRBJ2-5; D is ambiguous. V was clipped by 6 bases and J by 3 bases, with 8 bases between them. The CDR3 loop spans 12 amino acids. The CDR3 DNA sequence: TGTGCCAGCAGCCATAATGAAGAGACCCAGTACTTC. Protein product: CASSHNEETQYF.

The genes are TRBV20-1 and TRBJ2-6, with TRBD1 as a possible D gene (5 bases). Germline V gene sequence: CDR1 DFQATT, CDR2 SNEGSKA (reference sequence). The CDR3 is 15 amino acids. Trimming stripped 5 bases from V and 0 bases from J, with 11 bases between. CDR3 coding DNA: TGCAGTGCTCTGGGGCAGGGCTCTGGGGCCAACGTCCTGACTTTC. This sequence encodes CSALGQGSGANVLTF.

The chain employs TRBV5-1 and TRBJ2-1, with TRBD2 matching 7 bases. The CDR3 is 14 residues long. Germline V CDR1 and CDR2: SGHRS, YFSETQ. V gave up 5 bases and J gave up 8 bases; unmatched junction bases: 10. The CDR3 DNA sequence: TGCGCCAGCAGTCCTTGGGGAGGGGAGGATGAGCAGTTCTTC. Its protein is CASSPWGGEDEQFF.

V usage is TRBV5-1 and J usage is TRBJ2-5; D is ambiguous. The CDR3 has 14 amino acids. Per germline, CDR1 SGHRS and CDR2 YFSETQ. V shed 3 bases and J shed 4 bases, with 13 bases lying between them. The CDR3 DNA reads TGCGCCAGCAGCTCTTCAGGATTTGGAGAGACCCAGTACTTC. Encoded protein: CASSSSGFGETQYF.